The clone carrying this TCR beta chain was counted many times. Its antigen is still unknown. This entry is derived from a study of CD8 T cells in ankylosing spondylitis. Preparation of TCR beta libraries was done by quantitative 5'-RACE with molecular barcodes. Each CDR3 protein gets one entry after TCRdb re-called the 5' RACE reads with MiXCR. This table has 150,000 to 200,000 distinct CDR3 sequences, 15% to 20% appearing once. Study-wide points: Matched ankylosing spondylitis synovial fluid reportedly contained a significantly enriched population of disease-linked clones. There were earlier reports of some motif variants in reactive arthritis synovial fluid and blood.

V gave up 6 bases and J gave up 2 bases, with 12 bases separating them. The germline V gene has CDR1 SGHTA and CDR2 FQGNSA. The CDR3 is 14 residues long. The TCR comes from a male donor with ankylosing spondylitis or in good health (not recorded which). V is TRBV7-2 and J is TRBJ2-3; TRBD1 might be the D (6 bases). The sequenced material came from blood, either unsorted or a sorted T cell fraction (not recorded which). The CDR3 DNA reads as TGTGCCAGCAGTTTTACAGGGTTCACAGATACGCAGTATTTT. Protein sequence: CASSFTGFTDTQYF.